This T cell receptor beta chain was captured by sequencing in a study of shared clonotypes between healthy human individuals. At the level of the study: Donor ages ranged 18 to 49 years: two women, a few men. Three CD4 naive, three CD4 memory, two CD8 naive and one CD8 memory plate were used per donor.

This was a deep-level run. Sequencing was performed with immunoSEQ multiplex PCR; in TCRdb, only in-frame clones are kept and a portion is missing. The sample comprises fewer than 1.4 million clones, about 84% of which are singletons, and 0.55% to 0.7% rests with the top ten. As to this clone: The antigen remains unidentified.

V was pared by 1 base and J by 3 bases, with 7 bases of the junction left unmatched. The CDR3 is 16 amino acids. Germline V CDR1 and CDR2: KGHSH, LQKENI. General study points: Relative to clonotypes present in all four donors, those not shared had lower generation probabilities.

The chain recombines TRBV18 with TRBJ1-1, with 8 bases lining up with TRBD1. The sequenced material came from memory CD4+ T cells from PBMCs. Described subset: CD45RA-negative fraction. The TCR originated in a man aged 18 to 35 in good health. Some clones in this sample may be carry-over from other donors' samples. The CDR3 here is CASSPRRTGLDTEAFF. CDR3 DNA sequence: TGTGCCAGCTCACCACGGCGGACAGGGTTGGACACTGAAGCTTTCTTT. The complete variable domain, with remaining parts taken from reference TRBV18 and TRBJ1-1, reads NAGVMQNPRHLVRRRGQEARLRCSPMKGHSHVYWYRQLPEEGLKFMVYLQKENIIDESGMPKERFSAEFPKEGPSILRIQQVVRGDSAAYFCASSPRRTGLDTEAFFGQGTRLTVV.